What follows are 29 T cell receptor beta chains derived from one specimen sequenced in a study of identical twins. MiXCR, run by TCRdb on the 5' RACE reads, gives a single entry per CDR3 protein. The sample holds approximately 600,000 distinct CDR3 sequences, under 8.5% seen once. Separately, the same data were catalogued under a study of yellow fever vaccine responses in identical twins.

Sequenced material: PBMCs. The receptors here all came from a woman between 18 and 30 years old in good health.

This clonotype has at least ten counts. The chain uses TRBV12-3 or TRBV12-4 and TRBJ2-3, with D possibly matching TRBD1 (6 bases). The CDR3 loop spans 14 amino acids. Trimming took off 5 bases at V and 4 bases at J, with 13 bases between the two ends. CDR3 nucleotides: TGTGCCAGCAGTCCCGGGACAAGGCCAGATACGCAGTATTTT. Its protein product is CASSPGTRPDTQYF.

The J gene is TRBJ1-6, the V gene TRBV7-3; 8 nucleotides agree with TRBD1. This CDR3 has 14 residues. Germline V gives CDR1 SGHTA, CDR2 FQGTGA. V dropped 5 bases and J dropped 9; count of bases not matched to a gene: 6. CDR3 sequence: CASSQTGVGSPLHF. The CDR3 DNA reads TGTGCCAGCAGCCAGACAGGGGTTGGTTCACCCCTCCACTTT.

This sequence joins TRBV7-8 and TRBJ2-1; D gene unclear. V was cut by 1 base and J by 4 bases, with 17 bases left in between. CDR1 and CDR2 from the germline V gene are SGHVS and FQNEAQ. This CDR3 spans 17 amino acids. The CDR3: CASSLGLVTLVYNEQFF. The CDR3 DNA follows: TGTGCCAGCAGCTTAGGATTAGTCACTCTAGTTTACAATGAGCAGTTCTTC. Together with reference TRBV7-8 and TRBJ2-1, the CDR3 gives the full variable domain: GAGVSQSPRYKVAKRGQDVALRCDPISGHVSLFWYQQALGQGPEFLTYFQNEAQLDKSGLPSDRFFAERPEGSVSTLKIQRTQQEDSAVYLCASSLGLVTLVYNEQFFGPGTRLTVL.

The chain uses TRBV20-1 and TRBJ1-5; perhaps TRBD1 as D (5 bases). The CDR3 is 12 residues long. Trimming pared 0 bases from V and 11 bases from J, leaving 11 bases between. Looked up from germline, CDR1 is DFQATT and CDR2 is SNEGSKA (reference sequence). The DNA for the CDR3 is TGCAGTGCTAGAGATGCCGGGGCGACCCAGCATTTT. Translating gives CSARDAGATQHF.

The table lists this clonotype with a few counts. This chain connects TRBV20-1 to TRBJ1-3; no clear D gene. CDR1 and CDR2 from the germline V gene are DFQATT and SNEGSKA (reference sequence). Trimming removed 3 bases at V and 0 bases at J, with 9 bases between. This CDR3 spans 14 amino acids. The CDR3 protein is CSASHAPSGNTIYF. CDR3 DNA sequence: TGCAGTGCTAGTCACGCCCCCTCTGGAAACACCATATATTTT.

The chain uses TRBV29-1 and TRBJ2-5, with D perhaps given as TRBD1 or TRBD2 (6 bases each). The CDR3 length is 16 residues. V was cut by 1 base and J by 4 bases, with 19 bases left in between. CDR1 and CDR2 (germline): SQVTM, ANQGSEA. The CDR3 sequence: CSVEAMAGQPLETQYF. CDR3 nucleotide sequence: TGCAGCGTTGAAGCCATGGCGGGACAACCGCTAGAGACCCAGTACTTC.

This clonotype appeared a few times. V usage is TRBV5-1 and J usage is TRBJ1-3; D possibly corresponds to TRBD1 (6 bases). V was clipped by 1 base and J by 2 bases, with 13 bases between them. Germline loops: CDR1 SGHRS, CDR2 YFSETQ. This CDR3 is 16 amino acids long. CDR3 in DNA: TGCGCCAGCAGCTTGTTACAGGGTCGCGCTGGAAACACCATATATTTT. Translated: CASSLLQGRAGNTIYF.

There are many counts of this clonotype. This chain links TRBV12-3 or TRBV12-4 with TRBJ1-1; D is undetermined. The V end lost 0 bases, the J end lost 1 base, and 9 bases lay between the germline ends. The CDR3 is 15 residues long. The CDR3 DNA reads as TGTGCCAGCAGTTTAGCGTCGATCTCGAACACTGAAGCTTTCTTT. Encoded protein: CASSLASISNTEAFF.

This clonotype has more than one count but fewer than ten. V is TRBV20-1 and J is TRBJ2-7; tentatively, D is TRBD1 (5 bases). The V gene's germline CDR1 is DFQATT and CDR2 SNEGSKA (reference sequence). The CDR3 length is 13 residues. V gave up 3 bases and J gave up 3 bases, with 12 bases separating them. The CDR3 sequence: CSARNRLYYEQYF. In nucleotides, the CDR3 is TGCAGTGCTAGGAACAGGTTATACTACGAGCAGTACTTC.

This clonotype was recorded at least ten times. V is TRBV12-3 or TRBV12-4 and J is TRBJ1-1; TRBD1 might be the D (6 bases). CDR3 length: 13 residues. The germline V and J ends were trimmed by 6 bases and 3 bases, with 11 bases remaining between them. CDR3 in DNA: TGTGCCAGCAGGGAACAGGGCTACACTGAAGCTTTCTTT. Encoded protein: CASREQGYTEAFF.

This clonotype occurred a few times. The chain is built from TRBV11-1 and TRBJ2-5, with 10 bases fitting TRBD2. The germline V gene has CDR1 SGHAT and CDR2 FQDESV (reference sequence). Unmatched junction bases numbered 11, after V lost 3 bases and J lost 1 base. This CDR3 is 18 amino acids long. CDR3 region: CASSFQLSLAGLQETQYF. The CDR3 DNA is TGTGCCAGCAGCTTTCAACTATCACTAGCGGGGCTCCAAGAGACCCAGTACTTC.

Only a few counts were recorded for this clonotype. In DNA, the CDR3 is TGCGCCAGCAGGGCCGGGACCCCCACAGATACGCAGTATTTT. Translating it yields CASRAGTPTDTQYF. The chain uses TRBV10-1 and TRBJ2-3; D possibly matches TRBD1 or TRBD2 (5 bases each). In germline, CDR1 is WNHNN, CDR2 SYGVQD (reference sequence). V shed 6 bases and J shed 2 bases, with 12 bases lying between them. This CDR3 contains 14 residues.

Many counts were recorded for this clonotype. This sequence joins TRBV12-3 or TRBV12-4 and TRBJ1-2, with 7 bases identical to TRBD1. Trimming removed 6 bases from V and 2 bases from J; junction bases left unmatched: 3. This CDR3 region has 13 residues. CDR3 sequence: CASSPTGNYGYTF. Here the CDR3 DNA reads TGTGCCAGCAGCCCGACAGGGAACTATGGCTACACCTTC.

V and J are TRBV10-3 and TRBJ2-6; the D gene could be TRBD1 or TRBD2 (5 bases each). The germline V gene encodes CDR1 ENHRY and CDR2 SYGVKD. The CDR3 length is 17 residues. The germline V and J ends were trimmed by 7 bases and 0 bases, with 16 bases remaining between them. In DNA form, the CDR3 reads TGTGCCATCACTCGGGACGGCGTGGGCTCTGGGGCCAACGTCCTGACTTTC. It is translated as CAITRDGVGSGANVLTF.

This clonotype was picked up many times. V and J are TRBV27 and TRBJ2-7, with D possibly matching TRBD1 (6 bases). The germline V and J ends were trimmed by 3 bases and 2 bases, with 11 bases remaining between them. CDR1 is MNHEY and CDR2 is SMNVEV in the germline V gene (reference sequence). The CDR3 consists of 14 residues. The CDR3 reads CASSFMRQAYEQYF. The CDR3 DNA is TGTGCCAGCAGTTTTATGAGACAGGCCTACGAGCAGTACTTC.

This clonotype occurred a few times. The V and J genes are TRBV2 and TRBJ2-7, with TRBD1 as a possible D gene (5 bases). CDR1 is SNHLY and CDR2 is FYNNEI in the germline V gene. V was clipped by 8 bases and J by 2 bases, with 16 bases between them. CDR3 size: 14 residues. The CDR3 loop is CASRKKDIAYEQYF. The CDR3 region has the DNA TGTGCCAGCCGAAAAAAGGACATTGCCTACGAGCAGTACTTC.

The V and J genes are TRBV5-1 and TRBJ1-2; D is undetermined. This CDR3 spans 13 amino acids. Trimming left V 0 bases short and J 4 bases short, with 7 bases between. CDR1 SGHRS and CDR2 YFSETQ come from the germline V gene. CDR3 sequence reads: CASSLDVTYGYTF. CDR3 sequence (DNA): TGCGCCAGCAGCTTGGACGTCACCTATGGCTACACCTTC.

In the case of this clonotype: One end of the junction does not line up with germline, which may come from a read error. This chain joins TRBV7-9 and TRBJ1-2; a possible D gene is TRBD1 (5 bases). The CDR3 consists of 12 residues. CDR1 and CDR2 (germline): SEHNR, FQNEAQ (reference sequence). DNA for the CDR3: TGTGCCAGCAGCATAGACCCGGGACTTAGGGCCTTC. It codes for CASSIDPGLRAF.

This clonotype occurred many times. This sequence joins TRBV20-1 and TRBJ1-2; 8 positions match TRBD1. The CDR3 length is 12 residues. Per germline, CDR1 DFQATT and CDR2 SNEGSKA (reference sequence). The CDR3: CSARTGNYGYTF. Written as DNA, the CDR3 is TGCAGCGCGCGGACAGGGAACTATGGCTACACCTTC.

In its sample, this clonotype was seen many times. The CDR3, as DNA: TGTGCCAGCAGCCCAAAGCCGAGCTCCTACAATGAGCAGTTCTTC. The encoded protein is CASSPKPSSYNEQFF. This chain uses TRBV5-6 with TRBJ2-1; D call uncertain. V lost 4 bases and J lost 0, with 11 bases in between. The germline V gene encodes CDR1 SGHDT and CDR2 YYEEEE. The CDR3 totals 15 residues.

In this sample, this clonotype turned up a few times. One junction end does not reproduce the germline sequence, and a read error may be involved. The chain's CDR3 is CASGLGFGGSPRF. As DNA, the CDR3 is TGTGCTAGTGGTTTGGGATTCGGGGGGTCCCCCCGCTTC. The chain combines TRBV12-5 with TRBJ2-1; TRBD2 matches 7 bases. The CDR3 loop spans 13 amino acids. From germline, CDR1 is LGHNT and CDR2 FRNRAP. Looking up the rest from reference TRBV12-5 and TRBJ2-1 gives the full variable domain: DARVTQTPRHKVTEMGQEVTMRCQPILGHNTVFWYRQTMMQGLELLAYFRNRAPLDDSGMPKDRFSAEMPDATLATLKIQPSEPRDSAVYFCASGLGFGGSPRFGPGTRLTVL.

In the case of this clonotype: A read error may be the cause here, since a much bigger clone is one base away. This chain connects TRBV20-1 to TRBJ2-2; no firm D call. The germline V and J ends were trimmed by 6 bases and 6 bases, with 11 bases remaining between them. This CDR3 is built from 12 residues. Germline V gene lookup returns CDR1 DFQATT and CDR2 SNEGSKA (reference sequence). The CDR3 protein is CSAQSGAGELFF. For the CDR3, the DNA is TGCAGTGCCCAGAGTGGGGCCGGGGAGCTGTTTTTT.

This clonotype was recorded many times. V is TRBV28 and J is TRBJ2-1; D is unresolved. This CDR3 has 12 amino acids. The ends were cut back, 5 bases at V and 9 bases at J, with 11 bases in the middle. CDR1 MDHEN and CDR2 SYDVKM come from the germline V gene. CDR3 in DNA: TGTGCCAGCAGTCAGGCGGCAGGTGAGCAGTTCTTC. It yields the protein CASSQAAGEQFF.

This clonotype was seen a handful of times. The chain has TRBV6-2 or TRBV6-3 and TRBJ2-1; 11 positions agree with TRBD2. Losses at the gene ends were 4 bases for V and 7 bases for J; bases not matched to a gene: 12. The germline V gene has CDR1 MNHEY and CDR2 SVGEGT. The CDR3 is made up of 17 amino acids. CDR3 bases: TGTGCCAGCAGTTCTAGCGGGGGGCCGGCGGATCCGAATGAGCAGTTCTTC. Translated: CASSSSGGPADPNEQFF.

This chain's CDR3 is CSVVLGYNTGELFF. For the CDR3, the DNA is TGCAGCGTTGTGCTCGGATACAACACCGGGGAGCTGTTTTTT. The chain is built from TRBV29-1 and TRBJ2-2, with D unclear. The CDR3 has 14 residues. Trimming pared 4 bases from V and 2 bases from J, leaving 11 bases between. Germline V gives CDR1 SQVTM, CDR2 ANQGSEA.

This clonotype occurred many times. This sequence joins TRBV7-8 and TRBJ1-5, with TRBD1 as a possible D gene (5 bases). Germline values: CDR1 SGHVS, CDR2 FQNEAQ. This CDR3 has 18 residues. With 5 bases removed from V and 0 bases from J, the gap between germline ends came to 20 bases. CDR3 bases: TGTGCCAGCAGCAGCGGTGGGGCCCAGCCGGGTAGCAATCAGCCCCAGCATTTT. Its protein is CASSSGGAQPGSNQPQHF.

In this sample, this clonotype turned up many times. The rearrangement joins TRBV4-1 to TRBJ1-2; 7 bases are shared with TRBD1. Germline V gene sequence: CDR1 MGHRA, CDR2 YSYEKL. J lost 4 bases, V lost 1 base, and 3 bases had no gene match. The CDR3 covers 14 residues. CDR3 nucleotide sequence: TGCGCCAGCAGCCAAGGACAGGGCGGCTATGGCTACACCTTC. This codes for CASSQGQGGYGYTF.

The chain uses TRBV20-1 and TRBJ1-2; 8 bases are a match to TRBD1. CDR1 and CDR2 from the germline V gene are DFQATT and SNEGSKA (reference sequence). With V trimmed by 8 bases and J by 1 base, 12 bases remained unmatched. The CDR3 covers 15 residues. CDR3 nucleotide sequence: TGCAGTCTCGGATCCCAGGGGGCGCTTAACTATGGCTACACCTTC. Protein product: CSLGSQGALNYGYTF.

The chain's CDR3 is CASSQDISAGGPTDTQYF. The CDR3 coding sequence is TGCGCCAGCAGCCAAGATATATCAGCGGGGGGCCCCACAGATACGCAGTATTTT. The gene calls are TRBV4-1 and TRBJ2-3; 9 nucleotides line up with TRBD2. The ends lost 0 bases at V and 2 bases at J; junction bases unmatched: 9. Germline V gene sequence: CDR1 MGHRA, CDR2 YSYEKL. This CDR3 region has 18 residues.